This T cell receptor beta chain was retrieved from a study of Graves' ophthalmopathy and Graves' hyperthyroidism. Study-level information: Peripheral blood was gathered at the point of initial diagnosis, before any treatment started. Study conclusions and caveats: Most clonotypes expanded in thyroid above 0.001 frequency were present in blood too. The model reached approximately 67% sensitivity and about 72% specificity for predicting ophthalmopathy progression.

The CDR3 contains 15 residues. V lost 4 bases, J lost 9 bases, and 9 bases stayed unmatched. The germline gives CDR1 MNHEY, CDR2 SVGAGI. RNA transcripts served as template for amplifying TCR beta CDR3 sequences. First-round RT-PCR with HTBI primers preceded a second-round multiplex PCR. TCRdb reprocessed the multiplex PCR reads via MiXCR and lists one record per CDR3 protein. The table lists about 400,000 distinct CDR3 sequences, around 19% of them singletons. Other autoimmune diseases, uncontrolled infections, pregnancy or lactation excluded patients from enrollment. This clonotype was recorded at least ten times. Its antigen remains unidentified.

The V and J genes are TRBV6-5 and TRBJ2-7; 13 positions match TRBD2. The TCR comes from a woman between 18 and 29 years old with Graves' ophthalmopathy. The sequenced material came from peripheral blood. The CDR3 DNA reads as TGTGCCAGCAGTTCCCCAGGGACTAGCGGGGCAGCGCAGTACTTC. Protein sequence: CASSSPGTSGAAQYF.